One and the same sample provided the 26 T cell receptor beta chains below, sequenced in a study of blood T cell repertoires in COVID-19. TCRdb keeps only in-frame clones here, not all; method: immunoSEQ multiplex PCR. The sample shows about 120,000 clones, 85% to 90% of them seen only once. Source material: peripheral blood. Receptors were obtained from a man aged 65-85 years with active or convalescent COVID-19.

This chain uses TRBV6-2 or TRBV6-3 with TRBJ2-7; 15 bases are a match to TRBD2. J gave up 6 bases and V 2 bases, and 2 bases lay outside the gene matches. The germline gives CDR1 MNHEY, CDR2 SVGEGT. The CDR3 runs 15 residues. CDR3 protein: CASSYGTSGRSEQYF. The CDR3 DNA sequence: TGTGCCAGCAGTTACGGGACTAGCGGGAGGTCCGAGCAGTACTTC.

V is TRBV6-5 and J is TRBJ2-5; D might be TRBD1 (6 bases). CDR1 is MNHEY, CDR2 SVGAGI, per germline. V lost 6 bases and J 2 bases, leaving 10 bases between the germline ends. CDR3 length: 13 amino acids. CDR3 nucleotide sequence: TGTGCCAGCAGCGGACAGCCACAAGAGACCCAGTACTTC. This gives the protein CASSGQPQETQYF.

J is TRBJ2-7 and V is TRBV3-1 (or the pseudogene TRBV3-2); possibly TRBD1 for D (5 bases). V dropped 10 bases and J dropped 0 bases, with 22 bases sitting between them. Per germline, CDR1 LGHDT and CDR2 YNNKEL (reference sequence). This CDR3 has 16 residues. The CDR3 DNA follows: TGTGCCAATCCCAGATCGACAGCCCCCCCCTCCTACGAGCAGTACTTC. Translation: CANPRSTAPPSYEQYF.

This sequence joins TRBV21-1 and TRBJ1-6. TRBV21-1 is listed as a pseudogene. This CDR3 is built from 13 residues. The CDR3 spells CASSKVANSPLHF. DNA for the CDR3: TGTGCCAGCAGCAAAGTCGCGAATTCACCCCTCCACTTT.

The rearrangement links TRBV28 to TRBJ1-4, with 7 positions matching TRBD1. CDR1 and CDR2 (germline): MDHEN, SYDVKM. This CDR3 contains 15 residues. The J segment lost 5 bases and the V segment lost 7 bases, leaving 10 bases of the junction unmatched. The CDR3 loop reads CASNPVTGPNEKLFF. In DNA form, the CDR3 reads TGTGCCAGCAATCCTGTGACAGGGCCCAATGAAAAACTGTTTTTT. The entire variable domain, with the rest obtained from reference TRBV28 and TRBJ1-4, is as follows: DVKVTQSSRYLVKRTGEKVFLECVQDMDHENMFWYRQDPGLGLRLIYFSYDVKMKEKGDIPEGYSVSREKKERFSLILESASTNQTSMYLCASNPVTGPNEKLFFGSGTQLSVL.

V gene TRBV28 combines with J gene TRBJ2-5, with 7 bases fitting TRBD2. The CDR3 is 14 amino acids. With V trimmed by 6 bases and J by 2 bases, 6 bases remained unmatched. Germline CDR1 and CDR2: MDHEN and SYDVKM. The DNA of the CDR3 is TGTGCCAGCAGCCTCGCGGGACTACAAGAGACCCAGTACTTC. Translated: CASSLAGLQETQYF.

The chain links TRBV7-6 to TRBJ2-7; no clear D. Trimming shortened V by 1 base and J by 0 bases, and 10 bases separated the two germline ends. This CDR3 is 15 amino acids long. The germline CDR1 and CDR2 sequences are SGHVS and FNYEAQ. The CDR3 sequence: CASSLEPVASYEQYF. Here the CDR3 DNA reads TGTGCCAGCAGCTTAGAACCCGTGGCCTCCTACGAGCAGTACTTC. The full variable domain, rest sourced from reference TRBV7-6 and TRBJ2-7, is GAGVSQSPRYKVTKRGQDVALRCDPISGHVSLYWYRQALGQGPEFLTYFNYEAQQDKSGLPNDRFSAERPEGSISTLTIQRTEQRDSAMYRCASSLEPVASYEQYFGPGTRLTVT.

The CDR3 spells CAAKLASSTDTQYF. CDR3 nucleotide sequence: TGTGCCGCCAAGCTAGCGTCTAGCACAGATACGCAGTATTTT. The rearrangement uses TRBV6-5 and TRBJ2-3; TRBD2 is a possible D gene (6 bases). Germline lookup yields CDR1 MNHEY and CDR2 SVGAGI. The CDR3 extends over 14 amino acids. Trimming removed 11 bases from V and 0 bases from J, with 15 bases in between.

The chain carries TRBV28 and TRBJ2-7; 8 bases fit TRBD2. Germline V lookup: CDR1 MDHEN, CDR2 SYDVKM. The CDR3 has 13 amino acids. The V and J ends lost 5 bases and 2 bases, in that order; junction bases with no gene match: 2. The CDR3 region has the DNA TGTGCCAGCAGTGCGGGAGGACCCTACGAGCAGTACTTC. It encodes CASSAGGPYEQYF.

The V gene is TRBV19, the J gene TRBJ2-2; D is perhaps TRBD2 (6 bases). The ends were cut back, 0 bases at V and 5 bases at J, with 7 bases in the middle. In germline, CDR1 is LNHDA, CDR2 SQIVND (reference sequence). The CDR3 loop spans 14 amino acids. The CDR3: CASSIEGGTGELFF. In DNA form, the CDR3 reads TGTGCCAGTAGTATAGAAGGAGGGACCGGGGAGCTGTTTTTT.

The chain carries TRBV10-3 and TRBJ2-1; TRBD2 agrees at 8 bases. This CDR3 region has 16 residues. Germline V gene data show CDR1 as ENHRY and CDR2 as SYGVKD. V was pared by 4 bases and J by 8 bases, with 13 bases of the junction left unmatched. For the CDR3, the DNA is TGTGCCATCAGTGGGGTAATAAGCGGGAGTGGGTATGAGCAGTTCTTC. It yields the protein CAISGVISGSGYEQFF.

A single count supports this clone. The chain employs TRBV24-1 and TRBJ2-3; 16 bases agree with TRBD2. This CDR3 contains 20 residues. Looked up from germline, CDR1 is KGHDR and CDR2 is SFDVKD. After removal of 2 bases from V and 3 bases from J, the junction contained 10 bases not matched to a gene. The CDR3: CATSDSSGTSGRARTDTQYF. For the CDR3, the DNA is TGTGCCACCAGTGATTCTTCCGGGACTAGCGGGAGGGCCCGGACAGATACGCAGTATTTT.

The chain couples TRBV6-5 to TRBJ2-1; a possible D gene is TRBD1 (5 bases). Trimming took off 6 bases at V and 7 bases at J, with 19 bases between the two ends. The germline V gene encodes CDR1 MNHEY and CDR2 SVGAGI. This CDR3 has 15 residues. The chain's CDR3 is CASSHTVLGANEQFF. In nucleotides, the CDR3 is TGTGCCAGCAGCCACACCGTGTTAGGGGCTAATGAGCAGTTCTTC.

The V gene is TRBV7-9, the J gene TRBJ2-1; 8 nucleotides match TRBD2. Per germline, CDR1 SEHNR and CDR2 FQNEAQ (reference sequence). V lost 2 bases to trimming and J lost 7 bases; unmatched junction nucleotides: 10. The CDR3 is 16 residues long. The chain's CDR3 is CASSLLAAGAENEQFF. In DNA, the CDR3 is TGTGCCAGCAGCTTACTTGCAGCGGGGGCAGAGAATGAGCAGTTCTTC. The complete variable domain, with remaining parts taken from reference TRBV7-9 and TRBJ2-1, reads DTGVSQNPRHKITKRGQNVTFRCDPISEHNRLYWYRQTLGQGPEFLTYFQNEAQLEKSRLLSDRFSAERPKGSFSTLEIQRTEQGDSAMYLCASSLLAAGAENEQFFGPGTRLTVL.

This sequence joins TRBV19 and TRBJ1-1; no reliable D call. Germline CDR1 is LNHDA and CDR2 is SQIVND (reference sequence). Trimming left V 1 base short and J 0 bases short, with 6 bases between. The CDR3 spans 14 residues. CDR3 DNA: TGTGCCAGTAGTATAGGAGATGTGAACACTGAAGCTTTCTTT. Residues: CASSIGDVNTEAFF.

The chain is built from TRBV27 and TRBJ1-2; D is unclear. From germline, CDR1 is MNHEY and CDR2 SMNVEV (reference sequence). The CDR3 is 14 residues long. Trimming removed 5 bases at V and 7 bases at J, with 17 bases between. In DNA form, the CDR3 reads TGTGCCAGCAGTCCAAGACGGGTGGCCCTTGGCTACACCTTC. Translating it yields CASSPRRVALGYTF.

The gene calls are TRBV27 and TRBJ2-2; D is unclear. CDR3 size: 12 residues. V lost 3 bases, J lost 7 bases, and 6 bases lay in between. Germline V gene data show CDR1 as MNHEY and CDR2 as SMNVEV (reference sequence). CDR3 sequence: CASSFNVGELFF. The CDR3 coding sequence is TGTGCCAGCAGTTTTAATGTCGGGGAGCTGTTTTTT.

About this clone itself: One end of the junction is discordant with germline, which a read error may explain. This same CDR3 is encoded by further DNA sequences in the sample. This chain uses TRBV13 with TRBJ2-7; TRBD2 aligns across 8 bases. The CDR3 is 15 amino acids. CDR1 and CDR2 from the germline V gene are PRHDT and FYEKMQ (reference sequence). The CDR3 here is CAPRSGGGLTYEQYF. The CDR3 DNA sequence: TGCGCCCCCCGGTCCGGGGGGGGGTTAACCTACGAGCAGTACTTC.

J is TRBJ2-5 and V is TRBV20-1; a possible D gene is TRBD2 (5 bases). The V end lost 3 bases, the J end lost 4 bases, and 9 bases lay between the germline ends. Germline lookup yields CDR1 DFQATT and CDR2 SNEGSKA (reference sequence). The CDR3 runs to 12 residues. In DNA form, the CDR3 reads TGCAGTGCTAGTGACTATCTAGAGACCCAGTACTTC. It translates to CSASDYLETQYF.

The rearrangement joins TRBV4-2 to TRBJ2-7; D perhaps matches TRBD2 (7 bases). This CDR3 contains 18 residues. Germline loops: CDR1 LGHNA, CDR2 YNFKEQ. Between the trimmed V and J ends, which lost 2 bases and 6 bases, there was a span of 26 bases. CDR3 sequence (DNA): TGTGCCAGCAGCCAAACCGGCCCCGGGCTAGCGGAAGGGGGCGAGCAGTACTTC. Translated: CASSQTGPGLAEGGEQYF.

This chain uses TRBV10-3 with TRBJ2-3, with a weak D call TRBD2 (6 bases). V shed 8 bases and J shed 1 base, with 19 bases lying between them. Germline V CDR1 and CDR2: ENHRY, SYGVKD. The CDR3 loop spans 16 amino acids. The CDR3 loop is CAIGDRGERGTDTQYF. The CDR3 bases are TGTGCCATCGGGGACCGCGGGGAACGTGGCACAGATACGCAGTATTTT.

This chain uses TRBV6-4 with TRBJ2-7, with TRBD1 identical over 9 bases. The V and J ends lost 5 bases and 7 bases, in that order; junction bases with no gene match: 6. The CDR3 runs to 13 residues. Looked up from germline, CDR1 is MRHNA and CDR2 is SNTAGT. This chain's CDR3 is CASSQGQGDEQYF. CDR3 bases: TGTGCCAGCAGTCAGGGACAGGGTGATGAGCAGTACTTC.

V gene TRBV6-4 combines with J gene TRBJ2-2; tentatively, D is TRBD2 (6 bases). The germline V and J ends were trimmed by 6 bases and 0 bases, with 14 bases remaining between them. The CDR3 consists of 16 residues. Germline V gene sequence: CDR1 MRHNA, CDR2 SNTAGT. The CDR3 sequence: CASSEGAGSNTGELFF. The DNA of the CDR3 is TGTGCCAGCAGCGAAGGGGCGGGGTCGAACACCGGGGAGCTGTTTTTT.

The V gene is TRBV5-1, the J gene TRBJ2-2, with no clear D. Trimming left V 5 bases short and J 1 base short, with 6 bases between. From germline, CDR1 is SGHRS and CDR2 YFSETQ. This CDR3 region has 13 residues. In nucleotides, the CDR3 is TGCGCCAGCAGGCTCGGGAACACCGGGGAGCTGTTTTTT. Translating gives CASRLGNTGELFF.

V usage is TRBV6-6 and J usage is TRBJ1-2; TRBD1 might be the D (6 bases). There are 12 residues in the CDR3. The ends were cut back, 9 bases at V and 3 bases at J, with 11 bases in the middle. Germline values: CDR1 MNHNY, CDR2 SVGAGI (reference sequence). The CDR3 region has the DNA TGTGCCAGTGTGGGACATGACTATGGCTACACCTTC. This codes for CASVGHDYGYTF.

The V call is TRBV7-9, the J call TRBJ1-2, with D perhaps matching TRBD1 (5 bases). The CDR3 is made up of 16 amino acids. Between the trimmed V and J ends, which lost 0 bases and 0 bases, there was a span of 11 bases. In germline, CDR1 is SEHNR, CDR2 FQNEAQ (reference sequence). The CDR3 DNA follows: TGTGCCAGCAGCTTAGCAGGAATGACAGCTAACTATGGCTACACCTTC. This codes for CASSLAGMTANYGYTF.